Listed here is a single T cell receptor (beta chain). Its antigen is undetermined. With 60 Vbeta and 13 Jbeta primers, the PCR was carried out. Sequencing was performed with immunoSEQ multiplex PCR; in TCRdb, only in-frame clones are kept and a portion is missing. The repertoire has about 160,000 clones, roughly 80% of them found once; the top ten carry approximately 2%. The sample comes from a study of cytomegalovirus exposure and HLA in healthy donors. Whole-study findings and limits: Segments of the TCR beta V type were, in most cases, productive about 87% or about 30% of the time in an earlier analysis. A later analysis linked a missense DCLRE1C variant to TCR beta V- and J-gene trimming.

The clonotype was recovered from a man aged 18 to 30 in good health and CMV-seronegative. Sequencing used PBMCs.

The CDR3 region has the DNA TGTGCCAGCAGACAGGGTGGTATCAACGAGCAGTACTTC. Amino acid sequence: CASRQGGINEQYF. The V gene is TRBV25-1, the J gene TRBJ2-7; D possibly corresponds to TRBD1 (6 bases). Germline V gene sequence: CDR1 MGHDK, CDR2 SYGVNS. With 6 bases removed from V and 5 bases from J, the gap between germline ends came to 14 bases. This CDR3 contains 13 residues.